This T cell receptor beta chain was documented in a study of blood T cells in healthy people across ages. Study outcomes and limitations: Naive CD4+ cell counts and diversity both ran higher in long-lived than in aged donors.

Next came a second PCR, run for about 6 to 12 cycles, which used a sample-barcoded 5' primer along with a J-beta primer mix. One entry per CDR3 protein results from TCRdb running MiXCR on the 5' RACE reads. The sample includes about 780,000 distinct CDR3 sequences, about 46% of them seen just once. As to this clonotype: Its specificity is unknown.

The sequence derives from a man older than 75 in good health. Sequencing was done on a sample of blood.

CDR3 DNA sequence: TGCGCCAGCAGCCACAGACTAGCGGATCCCACAGATACGCAGTATTTT. Its translation is CASSHRLADPTDTQYF. The V call is TRBV4-3, the J call TRBJ2-3, with 9 nucleotides matching TRBD2. Germline assignment: CDR1 LGHNA and CDR2 YSLEER. The CDR3 runs 16 residues. J lost 2 bases, V lost 3 bases, and 6 bases had no gene match.